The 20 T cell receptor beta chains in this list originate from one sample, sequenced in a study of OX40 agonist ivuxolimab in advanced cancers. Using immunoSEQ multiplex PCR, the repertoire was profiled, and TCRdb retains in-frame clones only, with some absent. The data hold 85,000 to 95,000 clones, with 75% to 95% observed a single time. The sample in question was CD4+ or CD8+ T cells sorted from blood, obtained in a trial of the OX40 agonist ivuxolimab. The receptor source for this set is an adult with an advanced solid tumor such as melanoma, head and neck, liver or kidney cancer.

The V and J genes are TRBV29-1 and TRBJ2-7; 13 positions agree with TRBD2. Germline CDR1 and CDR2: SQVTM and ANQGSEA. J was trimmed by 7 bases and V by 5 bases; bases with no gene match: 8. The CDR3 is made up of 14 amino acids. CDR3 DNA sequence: TGCAGCGTTTTCGGACTAGCGGGAGCAGGGGAGCAGTACTTC. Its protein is CSVFGLAGAGEQYF.

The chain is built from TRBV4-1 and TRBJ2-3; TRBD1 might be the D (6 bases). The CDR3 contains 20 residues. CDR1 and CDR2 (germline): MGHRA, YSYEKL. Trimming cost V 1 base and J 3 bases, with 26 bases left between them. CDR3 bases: TGCGCCAGCAGCCAAGGTCTAGGATTCCAAAGGGGGAAGTGGACAGATACGCAGTATTTT. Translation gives CASSQGLGFQRGKWTDTQYF.

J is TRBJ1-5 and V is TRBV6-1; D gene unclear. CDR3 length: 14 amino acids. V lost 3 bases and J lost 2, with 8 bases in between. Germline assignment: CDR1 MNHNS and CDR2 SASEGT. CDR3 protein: CASSDSWGNQPQHF. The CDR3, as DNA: TGTGCCAGCAGTGACAGTTGGGGCAATCAGCCCCAGCATTTT.

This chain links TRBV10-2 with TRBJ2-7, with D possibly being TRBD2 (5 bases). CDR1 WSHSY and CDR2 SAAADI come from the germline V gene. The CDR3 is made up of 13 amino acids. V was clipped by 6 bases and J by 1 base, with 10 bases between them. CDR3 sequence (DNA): TGCGCCAGCAGGAGGGCGGAATCCTACGAGCAGTACTTC. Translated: CASRRAESYEQYF.

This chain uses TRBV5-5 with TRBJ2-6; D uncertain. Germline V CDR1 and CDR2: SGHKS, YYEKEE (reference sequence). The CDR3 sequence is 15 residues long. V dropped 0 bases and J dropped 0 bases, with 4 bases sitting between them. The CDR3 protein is CASSLGLSGANVLTF. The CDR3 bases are TGTGCCAGCAGCTTGGGCCTCTCTGGGGCCAACGTCCTGACTTTC.

The CDR3 DNA reads TGTGCCATCAGTGAGTCAGCTACCCTTAGCTCCTACAATGAGCAGTTCTTC. It encodes CAISESATLSSYNEQFF. The J gene is TRBJ2-1, the V gene TRBV10-3; the D is unclear. Trimming took 0 bases from V and 0 from J, leaving 12 bases between them. The CDR3 contains 17 residues. Germline assignment: CDR1 ENHRY and CDR2 SYGVKD.

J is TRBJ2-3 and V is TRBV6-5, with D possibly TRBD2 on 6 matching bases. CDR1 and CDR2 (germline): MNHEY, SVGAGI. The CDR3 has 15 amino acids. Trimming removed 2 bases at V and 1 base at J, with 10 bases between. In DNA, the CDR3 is TGTGCCAGCAGTTACCGGGACTTTCGCACAGATACGCAGTATTTT. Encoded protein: CASSYRDFRTDTQYF.

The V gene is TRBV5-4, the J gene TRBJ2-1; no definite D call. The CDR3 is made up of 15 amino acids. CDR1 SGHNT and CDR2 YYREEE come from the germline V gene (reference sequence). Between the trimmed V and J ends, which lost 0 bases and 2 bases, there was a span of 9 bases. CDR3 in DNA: TGTGCCAGCAGCTTGGGCGAGGATACCTACAATGAGCAGTTCTTC. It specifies CASSLGEDTYNEQFF.

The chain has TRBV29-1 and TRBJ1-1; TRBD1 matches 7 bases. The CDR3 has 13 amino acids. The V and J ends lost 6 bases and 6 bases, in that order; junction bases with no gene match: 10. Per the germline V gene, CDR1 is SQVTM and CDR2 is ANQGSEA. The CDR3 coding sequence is TGCAGCGTCCAGACAGGGATCTTCTCTGAAGCTTTCTTT. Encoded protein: CSVQTGIFSEAFF.

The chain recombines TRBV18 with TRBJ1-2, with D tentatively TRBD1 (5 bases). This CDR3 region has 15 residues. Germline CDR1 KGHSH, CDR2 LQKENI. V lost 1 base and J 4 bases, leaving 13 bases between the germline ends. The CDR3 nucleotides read TGTGCCAGCTCACCACGGGGACCGGGACTCTATGGCTACACCTTC. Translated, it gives CASSPRGPGLYGYTF.

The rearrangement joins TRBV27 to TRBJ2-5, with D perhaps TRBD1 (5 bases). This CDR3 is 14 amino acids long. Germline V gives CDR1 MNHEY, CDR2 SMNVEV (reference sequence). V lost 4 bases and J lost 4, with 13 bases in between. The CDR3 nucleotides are TGTGCCAGCAGTTCCCAGGGTATCCGAGAGACCCAGTACTTC. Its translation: CASSSQGIRETQYF.

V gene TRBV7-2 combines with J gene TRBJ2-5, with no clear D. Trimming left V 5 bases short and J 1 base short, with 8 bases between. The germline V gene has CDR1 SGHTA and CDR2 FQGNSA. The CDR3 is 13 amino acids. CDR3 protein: CASSLWAQETQYF. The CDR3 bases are TGTGCCAGCAGCCTCTGGGCCCAAGAGACCCAGTACTTC.

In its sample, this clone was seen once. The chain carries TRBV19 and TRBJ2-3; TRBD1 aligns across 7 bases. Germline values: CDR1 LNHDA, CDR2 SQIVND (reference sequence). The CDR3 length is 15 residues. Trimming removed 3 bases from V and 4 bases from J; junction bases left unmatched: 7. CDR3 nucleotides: TGTGCCAGTAGTATTGAGGGGGCGAGGGCAGATACGCAGTATTTT. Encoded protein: CASSIEGARADTQYF.

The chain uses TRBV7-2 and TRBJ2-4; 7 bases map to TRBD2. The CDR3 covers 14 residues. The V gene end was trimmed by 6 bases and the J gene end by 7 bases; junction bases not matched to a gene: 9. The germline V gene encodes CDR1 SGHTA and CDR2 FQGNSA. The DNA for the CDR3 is TGTGCCAGCAGTTGGAAGGGACTAACTAACATTCAGTACTTC. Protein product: CASSWKGLTNIQYF.

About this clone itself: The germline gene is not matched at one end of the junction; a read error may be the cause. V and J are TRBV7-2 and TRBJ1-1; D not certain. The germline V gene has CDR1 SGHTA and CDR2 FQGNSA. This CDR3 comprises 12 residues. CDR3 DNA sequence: TGTGCCAGCAGCTTACCTCGGGCGGAAGTTTTCTTT. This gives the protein CASSLPRAEVFF.

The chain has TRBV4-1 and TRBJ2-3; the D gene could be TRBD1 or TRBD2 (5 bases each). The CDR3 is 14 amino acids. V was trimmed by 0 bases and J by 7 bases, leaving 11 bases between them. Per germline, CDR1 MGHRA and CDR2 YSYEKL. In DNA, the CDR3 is TGCGCCAGCAGCCAAGACGGGGCCGCGAATACGCAGTATTTT. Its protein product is CASSQDGAANTQYF.

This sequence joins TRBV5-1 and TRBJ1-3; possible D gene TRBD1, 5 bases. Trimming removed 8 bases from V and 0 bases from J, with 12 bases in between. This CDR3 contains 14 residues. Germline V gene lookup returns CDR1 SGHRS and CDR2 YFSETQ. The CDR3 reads CASSGGASGNTIYF. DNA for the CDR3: TGCGCCAGTAGCGGTGGGGCCTCTGGAAACACCATATATTTT.

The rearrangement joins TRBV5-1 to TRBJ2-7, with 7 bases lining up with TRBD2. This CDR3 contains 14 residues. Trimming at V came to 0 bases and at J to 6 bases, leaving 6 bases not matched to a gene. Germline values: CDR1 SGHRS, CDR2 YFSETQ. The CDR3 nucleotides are TGCGCCAGCAGCTTGGATCGTCCGGGAGGCGAGCAGTACTTC. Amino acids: CASSLDRPGGEQYF.

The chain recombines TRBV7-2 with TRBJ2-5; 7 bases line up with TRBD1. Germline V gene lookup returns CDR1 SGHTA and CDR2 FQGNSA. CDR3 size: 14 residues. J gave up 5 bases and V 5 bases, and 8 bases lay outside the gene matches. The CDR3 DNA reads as TGTGCCAGCAGCAGGACAGGTTCGGCGGAGACCCAGTACTTC. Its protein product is CASSRTGSAETQYF.

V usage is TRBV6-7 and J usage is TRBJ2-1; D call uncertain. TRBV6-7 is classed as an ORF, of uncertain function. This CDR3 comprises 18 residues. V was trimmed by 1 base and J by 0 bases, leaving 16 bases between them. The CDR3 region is CASSYLGSRFSSYNEQFF. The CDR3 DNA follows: TGTGCCAGCAGTTACTTGGGGTCAAGGTTCAGCTCCTACAATGAGCAGTTCTTC.